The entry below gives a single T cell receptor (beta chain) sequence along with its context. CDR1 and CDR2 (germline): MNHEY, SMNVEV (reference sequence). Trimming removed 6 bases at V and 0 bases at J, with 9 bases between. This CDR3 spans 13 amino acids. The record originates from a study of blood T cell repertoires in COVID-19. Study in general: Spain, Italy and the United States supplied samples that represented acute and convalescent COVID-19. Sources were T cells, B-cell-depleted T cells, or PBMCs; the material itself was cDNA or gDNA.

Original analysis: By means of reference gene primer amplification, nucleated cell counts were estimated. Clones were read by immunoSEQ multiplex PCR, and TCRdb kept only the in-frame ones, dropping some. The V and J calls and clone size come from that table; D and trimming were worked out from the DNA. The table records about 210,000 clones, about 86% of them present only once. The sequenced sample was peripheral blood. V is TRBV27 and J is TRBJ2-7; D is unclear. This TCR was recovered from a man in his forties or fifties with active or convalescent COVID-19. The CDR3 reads CASRLWSSYEQYF. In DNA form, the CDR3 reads TGTGCCAGCAGACTTTGGAGCTCCTACGAGCAGTACTTC.